A single sample gave rise to the 22 T cell receptor beta chains below, sequenced in a study of Tregs in tolerant kidney transplant recipients. Sequencing used immunoSEQ multiplex PCR; TCRdb keeps in-frame clones, though not all of them. The repertoire has about 240,000 clones, about 86% of them found once; the top ten carry over 0.5%. Sequenced input: CD4+ T cells from blood. These receptors all stem from a human donor in good health.

The rearrangement uses TRBV5-1 and TRBJ2-5; D is perhaps TRBD1 (6 bases). The J call may be faulty, since TRBJ2-7 better matches the DNA end. The CDR3 contains 12 residues. Germline V gives CDR1 SGHRS, CDR2 YFSETQ. As DNA, the CDR3 is TGCGCCAGCAGCTTGACAGGGACCGAGCAGTACTTC. Translation gives CASSLTGTEQYF.

The CDR3 reads CASSRGQGRNQPQHF. The DNA for the CDR3 is TGTGCCAGCAGCCGGGGACAGGGACGGAATCAGCCCCAGCATTTT. The rearrangement links TRBV11-2 to TRBJ1-5; TRBD1 aligns across 9 bases. V lost 5 bases and J lost 4; bases outside the gene matches: 6. Germline V gene data show CDR1 as SGHAT and CDR2 as FQNNGV. The CDR3 consists of 15 residues.

The chain employs TRBV18 and TRBJ2-2; D not resolved. Per germline, CDR1 KGHSH and CDR2 LQKENI. Between the trimmed V and J ends, which lost 4 bases and 0 bases, there was a span of 9 bases. The CDR3 covers 15 residues. CDR3 sequence reads: CASSLPTSNTGELFF. In DNA, the CDR3 is TGTGCCAGCTCACTACCAACCTCGAACACCGGGGAGCTGTTTTTT.

Regarding this clone: The junction departs from the called germline gene at one end, perhaps through a read error. Written as DNA, the CDR3 is TGCGCCAGCCGCTTGGTATGGCGGGGGGCGGTATACGAGCAGTACTTC. Its translation is CASRLVWRGAVYEQYF. The V call is TRBV5-1, the J call TRBJ2-7; 8 nucleotides agree with TRBD2. The germline V gene has CDR1 SGHRS and CDR2 YFSETQ. The CDR3 extends over 16 amino acids.

This clone has a handful of counts. The chain uses TRBV9 and TRBJ1-1; possibly TRBD1 for D (6 bases). Trimming removed 3 bases at V and 2 bases at J, with 8 bases between. The CDR3 length is 13 residues. CDR1 is SGDLS and CDR2 is YYNGEE in the germline V gene. The CDR3 coding sequence is TGTGCCAGCAGCGGGACAGTTAACACTGAAGCTTTCTTT. Translation gives CASSGTVNTEAFF. The full variable domain, in which reference TRBV9 and TRBJ1-1 provide the parts outside the CDR3, is DSGVTQTPKHLITATGQRVTLRCSPRSGDLSVYWYQQSLDQGLQFLIQYYNGEERAKGNILERFSAQQFPDLHSELNLSSLELGDSALYFCASSGTVNTEAFFGQGTRLTVV.

This chain joins TRBV11-2 and TRBJ1-2; D is uncertain. V was shortened by 5 bases and J by 4 bases, with 23 bases between the two germline ends. The CDR3 sequence is 17 residues long. Germline lookup yields CDR1 SGHAT and CDR2 FQNNGV. The CDR3 DNA sequence: TGTGCCAGCAGCCCTACTGGAGTCTTTTGGGGAGGCTATGGCTACACCTTC. Protein product: CASSPTGVFWGGYGYTF.

This clone was seen a handful of times. The chain joins TRBV18 to TRBJ1-5; 9 nucleotides agree with TRBD1. Looked up from germline, CDR1 is KGHSH and CDR2 is LQKENI. The V segment lost 3 bases and the J segment 3 bases; nucleotides outside the gene matches: 3. The CDR3 extends over 15 amino acids. CDR3 nucleotides: TGTGCCAGCTCACCCGGACAGGGGAACAATCAGCCCCAGCATTTT. Translation: CASSPGQGNNQPQHF.

This clone appeared a few times. The CDR3 sequence: CASSLGGSYNEQFF. CDR3 nucleotides: TGTGCCAGCAGCTTGGGGGGCTCCTACAATGAGCAGTTCTTC. This chain joins TRBV7-7 and TRBJ2-1; D possibly corresponds to TRBD2 (6 bases). CDR1 and CDR2 (germline): SSHAT, FNYEAQ (reference sequence). V lost 3 bases to trimming and J lost 0 bases, with 6 bases between them. There are 14 residues in the CDR3. Based on the CDR3 plus reference TRBV7-7 and TRBJ2-1, the full variable domain is GAGVSQSPRYKVTKRGQDVTLRCDPISSHATLYWYQQALGQGPEFLTYFNYEAQPDKSGLPSDRFSAERPEGSISTLTIQRTEQRDSAMYRCASSLGGSYNEQFFGPGTRLTVL.

J is TRBJ1-1 and V is TRBV14; maybe TRBD1 (5 bases). Trimming stripped 4 bases from V and 3 bases from J, with 12 bases between. This CDR3 comprises 14 residues. Per the germline V gene, CDR1 is SGHDN and CDR2 is FVKESK. The CDR3 protein is CASSPFQGHTEAFF. CDR3 nucleotide sequence: TGTGCCAGCAGCCCCTTTCAGGGACACACTGAAGCTTTCTTT. The full variable domain, completed using reference TRBV14 and TRBJ1-1, is EAGVTQFPSHSVIEKGQTVTLRCDPISGHDNLYWYRRVMGKEIKFLLHFVKESKQDESGMPNNRFLAERTGGTYSTLKVQPAELEDSGVYFCASSPFQGHTEAFFGQGTRLTVV.

The chain combines TRBV5-1 with TRBJ2-3, with 8 nucleotides matching TRBD2. The V and J ends lost 1 base and 2 bases, in that order; junction bases with no gene match: 9. In germline, CDR1 is SGHRS, CDR2 YFSETQ. The CDR3 covers 17 residues. CDR3 loop: CASSLKRGGGNTDTQYF. As DNA, the CDR3 is TGCGCCAGCAGCTTGAAAAGGGGCGGGGGGAACACAGATACGCAGTATTTT.

This chain uses TRBV7-9 with TRBJ2-1, with 10 bases identical to TRBD2. J was trimmed by 5 bases and V by 5 bases; bases with no gene match: 9. CDR1 is SEHNR and CDR2 is FQNEAQ in the germline V gene (reference sequence). This CDR3 comprises 16 residues. Here the CDR3 DNA reads TGTGCCAGCAGCCGCTATTCTAGCGGGAGTCACAATGAGCAGTTCTTC. It codes for CASSRYSSGSHNEQFF.

Here the CDR3 DNA reads TGTGCCAGCAGCTTTTGGGACAGGTGGGTCGAGCAGTACTTC. Its protein product is CASSFWDRWVEQYF. The V gene is TRBV5-4, the J gene TRBJ2-7; TRBD1 matches 8 bases. Germline CDR1 reads SGHNT; CDR2 reads YYREEE (reference sequence). Losses at the gene ends were 2 bases for V and 6 bases for J; bases not matched to a gene: 7. The CDR3 spans 14 residues. Drawing the rest from reference TRBV5-4 and TRBJ2-7, the complete variable domain is ETGVTQSPTHLIKTRGQQVTLRCSSQSGHNTVSWYQQALGQGPQFIFQYYREEENGRGNFPPRFSGLQFPNYSSELNVNALELDDSALYLCASSFWDRWVEQYFGPGTRLTVT.

This chain links TRBV5-8 with TRBJ1-2, with D uncertain. Between the trimmed V and J ends, which lost 0 bases and 4 bases, there was a span of 4 bases. The germline CDR1 and CDR2 sequences are SGHTS and YDEGEE. This CDR3 region has 12 residues. CDR3 sequence (DNA): TGTGCCAGCAGCTTGGATCGCTATGGCTACACCTTC. Translating gives CASSLDRYGYTF. Full variable domain (missing parts from reference TRBV5-8 and TRBJ1-2): EAGVTQSPTHLIKTRGQQATLRCSPISGHTSVYWYQQALGLGLQFLLWYDEGEERNRGNFPPRFSGRQFPNYSSELNVNALELEDSALYLCASSLDRYGYTFGSGTRLTVV.

The chain is built from TRBV6-5 and TRBJ2-1; the match to TRBD2 covers 8 bases. The V segment lost 2 bases and the J segment 4 bases; nucleotides outside the gene matches: 7. The CDR3 runs to 16 residues. Germline V CDR1 and CDR2: MNHEY, SVGAGI. CDR3 sequence reads: CASSYRGGRAYNEQFF. The DNA for the CDR3 is TGTGCCAGCAGTTACCGCGGGGGGAGAGCGTACAATGAGCAGTTCTTC.

This rearrangement joins TRBV5-1 to TRBJ2-7; D is ambiguous. Trimming stripped 2 bases from V and 3 bases from J, with 3 bases between. This CDR3 region has 11 residues. Germline V gene lookup returns CDR1 SGHRS and CDR2 YFSETQ. The CDR3 region is CASSFYYEQYF. The CDR3 nucleotides are TGCGCCAGCAGCTTTTACTACGAGCAGTACTTC.

The rearrangement joins TRBV2 to TRBJ1-2; unclear D gene. Germline values: CDR1 SNHLY, CDR2 FYNNEI. With 4 bases removed from V and 5 bases from J, the gap between germline ends came to 11 bases. The CDR3 consists of 13 residues. This CDR3 reads CASSGSGLYGYTF. The CDR3 bases are TGTGCCAGCAGTGGCTCCGGGCTTTATGGCTACACCTTC.

This chain connects TRBV27 to TRBJ1-1, with 8 bases aligning to TRBD1. J gave up 8 bases and V 6 bases, and 5 bases lay outside the gene matches. Germline-derived CDR1 and CDR2 are MNHEY and SMNVEV (reference sequence). This CDR3 spans 12 amino acids. As DNA, the CDR3 is TGTGCCAGCAGCCGAGACAGGGGAGAAGCTTTCTTT. Translated, it gives CASSRDRGEAFF.

This chain joins TRBV19 and TRBJ2-1; TRBD2 matches 10 bases. Germline CDR1 is LNHDA and CDR2 is SQIVND (reference sequence). The CDR3 totals 15 residues. V dropped 7 bases and J dropped 7; count of bases not matched to a gene: 10. CDR3 residues: CASTKPSGRRNEQFF. The CDR3 DNA reads as TGTGCCAGTACGAAGCCTAGCGGGAGAAGGAATGAGCAGTTCTTC.

This chain uses TRBV15 with TRBJ2-3; D is perhaps TRBD1 or TRBD2 (6 bases each). Germline CDR1 and CDR2: LNHNV and YYDKDF (reference sequence). The V end was cut by 1 base, the J end by 1 base, with 12 bases between. This CDR3 spans 16 amino acids. CDR3 loop: CATSRARGAGTDTQYF. The CDR3 nucleotides read TGTGCCACCAGCAGAGCGAGGGGGGCCGGCACAGATACGCAGTATTTT.

The chain combines TRBV19 with TRBJ1-2, with D unclear. V was trimmed by 8 bases and J by 1 base, leaving 14 bases between them. CDR1 and CDR2 from the germline V gene are LNHDA and SQIVND (reference sequence). The CDR3 has 14 amino acids. CDR3 nucleotide sequence: TGTGCCAGTCACGACCGGGAACGTAACTATGGCTACACCTTC. Translated: CASHDRERNYGYTF.

This clone was recorded once. V is TRBV11-3 and J is TRBJ2-1, with 13 bases fitting TRBD2. Per the germline V gene, CDR1 is SGHNT and CDR2 is YENEEA. The V and J ends lost 3 bases and 6 bases, in that order; junction bases with no gene match: 5. The length of the CDR3 is 16 residues. The DNA for the CDR3 is TGTGCCAGCAGCTTTGGACTAGCGGGGGCAGGCAATGAGCAGTTCTTC. Translated, it gives CASSFGLAGAGNEQFF.

V usage is TRBV6-6 and J usage is TRBJ2-5, with 11 bases that match TRBD2. CDR3 length: 15 residues. V shed 5 bases and J 3 bases; nucleotides not matched to a gene: 5. Per germline, CDR1 MNHNY and CDR2 SVGAGI (reference sequence). The CDR3 nucleotides are TGTGCCAGCAGTCTTAGCGGGGGGGGAAAAGAGACCCAGTACTTC. It encodes CASSLSGGGKETQYF.